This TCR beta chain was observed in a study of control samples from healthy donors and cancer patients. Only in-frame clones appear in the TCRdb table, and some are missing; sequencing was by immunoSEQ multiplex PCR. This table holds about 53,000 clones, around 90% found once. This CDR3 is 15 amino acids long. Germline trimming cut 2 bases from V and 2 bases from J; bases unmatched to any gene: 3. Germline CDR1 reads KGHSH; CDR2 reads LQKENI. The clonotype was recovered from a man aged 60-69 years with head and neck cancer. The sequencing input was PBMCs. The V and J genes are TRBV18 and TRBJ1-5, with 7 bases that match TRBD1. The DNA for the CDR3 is TGTGCCAGCTCACCAGGGCAGGGGGGCAATCAGCCCCAGCATTTT. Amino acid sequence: CASSPGQGGNQPQHF.